This entry features one TCR beta chain sequence. The antigen remains undetermined. Germline loops: CDR1 SGHVS, CDR2 FQNEAQ. There are 15 residues in the CDR3. V gave up 5 bases and J gave up 3 bases, with 14 bases separating them. This record comes from a study of OX40 agonist ivuxolimab in advanced cancers. Study findings and constraints: Normalized expansion of T-cell clones was also low for some nonresponders. There was clonal expansion of CD4+ and CD8+ blood T cells by week 6 at 0.1 to 3.0 mg/kg.

The table came from immunoSEQ multiplex PCR; TCRdb's copy has only in-frame clones and leaves some out. The data show tens of thousands of clones, 85% to 90% seen once. This rearrangement joins TRBV7-8 to TRBJ1-5; weak D call: TRBD1 (5 bases). This TCR was sampled from an adult with an advanced solid tumor such as melanoma, head and neck, liver or kidney cancer. The sample was CD4+ or CD8+ T cells sorted from blood, taken in a trial of the OX40 agonist ivuxolimab. Written as DNA, the CDR3 is TGTGCCAGCAGCCCTAACGGGGGGATCAATCAGCCCCAGCATTTT. The encoded protein is CASSPNGGINQPQHF.